The clone carrying this TCR beta chain was seen ten or more times. MiXCR, applied by TCRdb to the 5' RACE reads, yields one record per CDR3 protein. The sample includes approximately 220,000 distinct CDR3 sequences, less than 8% of them seen just once. This specimen belongs to a study of identical twins. Germline CDR1 LGHNA, CDR2 YNFKEQ. CDR3 length: 15 amino acids. Trimming cost V 0 bases and J 0 bases, with 6 bases left between them. The data also belong to a second study, concerning yellow fever vaccine responses in identical twins.

Sequenced: memory (CD45RO+) T cells sorted from blood. The V gene is TRBV4-2, the J gene TRBJ1-3; D unresolved. The receptor comes from a woman aged 18-29 years in good health. CDR3 sequence: CASSQDGGSGNTIYF. CDR3 DNA: TGTGCCAGCAGCCAAGATGGCGGCTCTGGAAACACCATATATTTT.